This passage covers 11 T cell receptor beta chains from one sample sequenced in a study of CXCR3-negative and CXCR3-positive naive CD8 T cells. In preparing the TRB cDNA libraries, 5' RACE with UMI labels was used. Following a re-call of the 5' RACE reads, TCRdb has one entry per CDR3 protein and lacks DNA. Its table lists about 42,000 distinct CDR3 sequences. The sample comprised naive CXCR3- CD8+ T cells from blood. Subset noted: CD45RO-CCR7+CD27+CD95- naive CD8+ T cells lacking CXCR3 (TNR3-). Source of these receptors: a human donor in good health. Some clones in this sample may be carry-over from other donors' samples.

The rearrangement uses TRBV25-1 and TRBJ2-1. Germline V lookup: CDR1 MGHDK, CDR2 SYGVNS. This CDR3 spans 11 amino acids. The CDR3 region is CASRVGNEQFF.

This chain joins TRBV20-1 and TRBJ2-7; TCRdb calls TRBD1, which cannot be checked without DNA. The CDR3 has 11 amino acids. Germline loops: CDR1 DFQATT, CDR2 SNEGSKA (reference sequence). This chain's CDR3 is CSAGTIYEQYF.

CDR3 loop: CASSLAGVNNEQFF. The V and J genes are TRBV27 and TRBJ2-1; TCRdb reports TRBD2, a call that lacks DNA to check it against. CDR3 length equals 14 residues. Germline CDR1 MNHEY, CDR2 SMNVEV (reference sequence).

The chain joins TRBV6-5 to TRBJ2-2. The germline gives CDR1 MNHEY, CDR2 SVGAGI. CDR3 size: 16 residues. This CDR3 is CASSQTLAGNTGELFF.

The chain carries TRBV28 and TRBJ2-3. The length of the CDR3 is 16 residues. Germline V gives CDR1 MDHEN, CDR2 SYDVKM. CDR3 amino acids: CASSFGLPPSTDTQYF.

This chain links TRBV27 with TRBJ1-6; TCRdb's D call of TRBD1 is untestable without DNA. The CDR3 runs 18 residues. Looked up from germline, CDR1 is MNHEY and CDR2 is SMNVEV (reference sequence). The CDR3 is CASSARTGGKRMGSPLHF.

The chain carries TRBV27 and TRBJ2-7; lacking DNA, the TRBD1 call made by TCRdb goes unchecked. The CDR3 is 14 residues long. Looked up from germline, CDR1 is MNHEY and CDR2 is SMNVEV (reference sequence). The CDR3 sequence: CASSFGQGPLEQYF.

The genes are TRBV5-5 and TRBJ2-7. The germline V gene encodes CDR1 SGHKS and CDR2 YYEKEE (reference sequence). This CDR3 comprises 15 residues. CDR3 region: CASSFGVLGSYEQYF.

V is TRBV29-1 and J is TRBJ1-2; TCRdb calls TRBD1, which cannot be checked without DNA. CDR3 length: 12 amino acids. The V gene's germline CDR1 is SQVTM and CDR2 ANQGSEA. The CDR3 is CSVPTGDYGYTF.

This rearrangement joins TRBV29-1 to TRBJ2-1; checking the TCRdb D call of TRBD1 is not possible without DNA. Germline assignment: CDR1 SQVTM and CDR2 ANQGSEA. The CDR3 totals 15 residues. CDR3 protein: CSVVWGGGIYNEQFF.

The V gene is TRBV29-1, the J gene TRBJ2-3; TCRdb outputs TRBD1, but without DNA this stays unchecked. The germline V gene encodes CDR1 SQVTM and CDR2 ANQGSEA. This CDR3 comprises 14 residues. CDR3 residues: CSVGDRGRTDTQYF.